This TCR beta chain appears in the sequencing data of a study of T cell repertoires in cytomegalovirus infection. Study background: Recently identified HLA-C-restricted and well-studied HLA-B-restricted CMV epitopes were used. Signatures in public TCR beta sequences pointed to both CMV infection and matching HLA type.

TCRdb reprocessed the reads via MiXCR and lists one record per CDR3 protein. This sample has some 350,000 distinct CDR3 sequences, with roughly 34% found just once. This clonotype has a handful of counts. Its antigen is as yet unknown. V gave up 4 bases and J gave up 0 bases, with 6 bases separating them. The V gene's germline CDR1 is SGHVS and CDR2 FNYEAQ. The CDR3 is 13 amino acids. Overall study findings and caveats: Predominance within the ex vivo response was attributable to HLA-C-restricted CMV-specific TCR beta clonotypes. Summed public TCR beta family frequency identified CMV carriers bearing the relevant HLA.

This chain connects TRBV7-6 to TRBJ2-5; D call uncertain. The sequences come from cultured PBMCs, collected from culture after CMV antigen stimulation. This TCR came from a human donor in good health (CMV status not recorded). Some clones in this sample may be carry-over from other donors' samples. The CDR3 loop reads CASSSLYQETQYF. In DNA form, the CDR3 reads TGTGCCAGCAGCTCCCTGTACCAAGAGACCCAGTACTTC.